The source of this TCR beta chain is a study of blood T cells in healthy people across ages (dated by TCRdb to the mid-2010s). Background for the entire study: In model experiments, template switching captured roughly one uniquely barcoded TCR beta cDNA molecule for every two T cells. Age-related changes in TCR beta repertoire diversity were measured in the study by deep sequencing normalized with unique cDNA molecular identifiers. To avoid experimental bias, donors of different ages were randomly spread across the sequencing lanes. The study analyzed two additional independent replicas of 1 million unique cDNA reads from the same blood draw for two donors, one aged 18 to 30 and one aged 80 or older. The donors were divided into four age groups: young (average approximately 16 years), middle-aged (approximately 39), aged (about 60) and long-lived (about 84). What the research found in general, with its limitations: Observed TCR beta diversity per million T cells fell roughly linearly with age, and a significant reduction was already apparent by age approximately 41. The CMV infection status of donors was not known, potentially confounding age-related changes in expanded clonotypes. Compared with the aged group, the long-lived group had more naive CD4+ T cells, fewer expanded clones and increased TCR diversity, suggesting age selection. Because profiling used bulk unsorted PBMCs, naive and antigen-experienced compartments could not be compared conclusively. The percentage of naive T cells measured by flow cytometry correlated strongly with observed TCR beta diversity. Estimates of total diversity based on one million sequenced T cells were considered lower bounds and underestimates.

The CDR3 runs 15 residues from the cysteine to the phenylalanine. Only CDR3 DNA is held: 45 bases, read in frame from base 1. For CDR1 and CDR2, the germline V gene (reference sequence) lists DFQATT and SNEGSKA. With regard to this clonotype: Its antigen is currently not known. It has no much larger one-base neighbor in the sample; base qualities were not kept.

Libraries came from 5' RACE. The sample was run on an Illumina HiSeq 2500. A second PCR of about 7 to 12 cycles was run with a J-beta primer mix and a sample-barcoded 5' primer. A unique molecular identifier was introduced onto each TCR beta cDNA molecule by a template-switch 5' adaptor carrying 12 random nucleotides. Each sample yielded at least 2.5 million CDR3-containing paired-end reads. The Mint cDNA synthesis kit, primed by a TRBC-specific oligonucleotide, was used to synthesize first-strand cDNA from all RNA. Following uracil-DNA glycosylase treatment, all cDNA underwent a first 18-cycle PCR with the universal primers M1SS and BC2_uni_R. The paper's data handling went like this. Normalization of each sample was performed by random selection of 1 million high-quality reads, each carrying a distinct molecular identifier. Instead of being binned into consensus sequences, reads that shared molecular identifiers were thrown out. MiTCR, run with a Q25 quality threshold and the strictest error-elimination algorithm, handled CDR3 identification, clonotype clustering and error correction. A nonparametric unseen species model using Euler transformation provided a lower-bound estimate of total TCR beta diversity. Using fastp at Q25 and MiXCR, TCRdb reprocessed the public reads and kept productive beta chains. Rows with a matching CDR3 protein are joined into one entry that keeps the most common DNA and genes. TCRdb's processing, not the authors', yielded these V and J calls. The sample yields some 1.5 million distinct CDR3 sequences; approximately 30% were counted once. Jointly, the top ten make up around 7.7% of the sample.

Systemically healthy Caucasian individuals from Russia, around 38 in total and aged roughly 6 to 100 years, were included as donors. Roughly 10 milliliters of peripheral blood were collected from each donor into EDTA-treated Vacutainer tubes. Ficoll-Paque density-gradient centrifugation was used to isolate PBMCs, with at least 7 million per sample. Trizol reagent was used to extract total RNA from PBMCs, with at least 6 micrograms per sample. The percentages of naive CD45RAhigh/CD27high T cells were determined by flow cytometry on a PBMC aliquot from every donor. The specimen sequenced was blood. This receptor was identified in a woman aged 30 to 39 in good health. The chain is encoded by TRBV20-1 joined to TRBJ2-4, with no confidently assigned D gene. The DNA end favors TRBJ2-7, so the J call may be wrong. The DNA reads TGCAGTGCTAGAGATCATTCAGAAGGATCCAACGAGCAGTACTTC. Its protein product is CSARDHSEGSNEQYF.